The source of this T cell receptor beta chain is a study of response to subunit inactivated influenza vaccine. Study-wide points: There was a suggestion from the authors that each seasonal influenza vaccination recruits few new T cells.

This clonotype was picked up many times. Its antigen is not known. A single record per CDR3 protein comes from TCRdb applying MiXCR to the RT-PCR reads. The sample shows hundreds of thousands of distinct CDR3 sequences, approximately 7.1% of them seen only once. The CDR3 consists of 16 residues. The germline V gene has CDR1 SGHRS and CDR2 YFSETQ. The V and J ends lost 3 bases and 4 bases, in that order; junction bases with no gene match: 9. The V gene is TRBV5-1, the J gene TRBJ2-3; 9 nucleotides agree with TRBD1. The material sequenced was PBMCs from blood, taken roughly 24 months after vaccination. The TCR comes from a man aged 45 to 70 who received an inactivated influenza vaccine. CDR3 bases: TGCGCCAGCAGCTCCCAGACAGGGGGGCAATCAGATACGCAGTATTTT. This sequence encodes CASSSQTGGQSDTQYF.